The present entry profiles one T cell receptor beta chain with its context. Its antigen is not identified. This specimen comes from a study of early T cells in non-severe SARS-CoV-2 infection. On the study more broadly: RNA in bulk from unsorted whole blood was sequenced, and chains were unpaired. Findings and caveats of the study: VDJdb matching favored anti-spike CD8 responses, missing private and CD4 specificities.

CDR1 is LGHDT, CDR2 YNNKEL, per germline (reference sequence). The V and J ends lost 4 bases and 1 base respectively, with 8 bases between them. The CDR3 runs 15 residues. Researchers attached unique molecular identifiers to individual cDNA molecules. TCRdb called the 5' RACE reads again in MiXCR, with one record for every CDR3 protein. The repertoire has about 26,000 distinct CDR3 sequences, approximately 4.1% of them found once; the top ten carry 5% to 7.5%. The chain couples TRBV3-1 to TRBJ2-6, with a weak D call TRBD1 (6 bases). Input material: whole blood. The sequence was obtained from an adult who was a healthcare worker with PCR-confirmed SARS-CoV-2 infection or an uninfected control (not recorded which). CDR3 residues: CASSRQASGANVLTF. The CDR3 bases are TGTGCCAGCAGCCGACAGGCTTCTGGGGCCAACGTCCTGACTTTC. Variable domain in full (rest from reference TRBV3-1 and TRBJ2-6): DTAVSQTPKYLVTQMGNDKSIKCEQNLGHDTMYWYKQDSKKFLKIMFSYNNKELIINETVPNRFSPKSPDKAHLNLHINSLELGDSAVYFCASSRQASGANVLTFGAGSRLTVL.